This is a list of T cell receptor beta chains from one sample in a study of spatial heterogeneity in lung cancer. TCRdb redid the calling of the 5' RACE reads with MiXCR, one entry per CDR3 protein. There are tens of thousands of distinct CDR3 sequences in the sample; more than 10% occur only once, and 35% to 45% lies in the top ten. The sequenced sample was PBMCs, obtained at surgery. Receptors originate from a male donor with early-stage non-small cell lung cancer. The CDR3 runs from the conserved cysteine through the conserved F or W.

j_gene: TRBJ2-3
v_gene: TRBV4-1
CDR3aa: CASSQGIAGSGTDTQYF

j_gene: TRBJ2-2
v_gene: TRBV30
CDR3aa: CAWRQLAGVDGELFF

j_gene: TRBJ1-5
v_gene: TRBV27
CDR3aa: CASSPTGSGVPGPQHF

j_gene: TRBJ2-5
v_gene: TRBV7-2
CDR3aa: CASSPGTSGRLSGETQYF

j_gene: TRBJ2-6
v_gene: TRBV18
CDR3aa: CASSSAESGANVLTF

j_gene: TRBJ2-1
v_gene: TRBV12-3/TRBV12-4
CDR3aa: CASSLGLQYGEQFF

j_gene: TRBJ2-5
v_gene: TRBV9
CDR3aa: CASSVESHQETQYF

j_gene: TRBJ2-3
v_gene: TRBV6-5
CDR3aa: CASSRGHTDTQYF

j_gene: TRBJ2-5
v_gene: TRBV7-3
CDR3aa: CASSPSGQGETQYF

j_gene: TRBJ2-5
v_gene: TRBV20-1
CDR3aa: CSARDWPGKETQYF

j_gene: TRBJ2-1
v_gene: TRBV9
CDR3aa: CASSVGGSVNEQFF

j_gene: TRBJ1-1
v_gene: TRBV3-1
CDR3aa: CASSQVRGSAFF

j_gene: TRBJ2-3
v_gene: TRBV6-6
CDR3aa: CASSYRDTQYF

j_gene: TRBJ2-3
v_gene: TRBV15
CDR3aa: CATSRGAGLTDTQYF

j_gene: TRBJ2-3
v_gene: TRBV6-4
CDR3aa: CASSTHDGKCTDTQYF

j_gene: TRBJ2-2
v_gene: TRBV7-3
CDR3aa: CASSLGQGVNTGELFF

j_gene: TRBJ2-7
v_gene: TRBV7-9
CDR3aa: CASSLARGQGVEQYF

j_gene: TRBJ1-5
v_gene: TRBV6-2/TRBV6-3
CDR3aa: CASSKNSRTGLGNQPQHF

j_gene: TRBJ1-1
v_gene: TRBV5-1
CDR3aa: CASSPTTGGTEAFF

j_gene: TRBJ2-7
v_gene: TRBV5-1
CDR3aa: CASSLYGQETYEQYF

j_gene: TRBJ1-5
v_gene: TRBV6-6
CDR3aa: CASSYPRDRASEPQHF

j_gene: TRBJ2-7
v_gene: TRBV27
CDR3aa: CASSLEQGAVEQYF

j_gene: TRBJ2-5
v_gene: TRBV7-3
CDR3aa: CASSLAPPETQYF

j_gene: TRBJ2-7
v_gene: TRBV20-1
CDR3aa: CSASIVGYEQYF

j_gene: TRBJ2-5
v_gene: TRBV20-1
CDR3aa: CSAYIQETQYF

j_gene: TRBJ1-6
v_gene: TRBV28
CDR3aa: CASSPSGAGLSYNSPLHF

j_gene: TRBJ2-1
v_gene: TRBV11-2
CDR3aa: CASSFPRRKSSYNEQFF

j_gene: TRBJ2-2
v_gene: TRBV7-9
CDR3aa: CASRPTSASTGELFF

j_gene: TRBJ1-2
v_gene: TRBV7-9
CDR3aa: CASTKEGPNYGYTF

j_gene: TRBJ2-1
v_gene: TRBV6-2/TRBV6-3
CDR3aa: CASSYSPGQGERLEQFF

j_gene: TRBJ1-4
v_gene: TRBV27
CDR3aa: CASSWRTGDEKLFF

j_gene: TRBJ2-7
v_gene: TRBV25-1
CDR3aa: CASSGSGGYHEQYF

j_gene: TRBJ1-1
v_gene: TRBV4-3
CDR3aa: CASSQGSWTNTEAFF

j_gene: TRBJ1-5
v_gene: TRBV7-9
CDR3aa: CASSMSNQPQHF

j_gene: TRBJ1-2
v_gene: TRBV20-1
CDR3aa: CSARVGVVGYGYTF

j_gene: TRBJ2-6
v_gene: TRBV10-3
CDR3aa: CAISEYGLQSSGANVLTF

j_gene: TRBJ2-7
v_gene: TRBV27
CDR3aa: CASSRGHEQYF

j_gene: TRBJ1-6
v_gene: TRBV5-1
CDR3aa: CASSRGQNNSPLHF

j_gene: TRBJ2-2
v_gene: TRBV4-3
CDR3aa: CASSRQGNTGELFF

j_gene: TRBJ2-3
v_gene: TRBV7-9
CDR3aa: CASSTAQGTQYF

j_gene: TRBJ2-2
v_gene: TRBV7-2
CDR3aa: CASSFGRNTGELFF

j_gene: TRBJ1-1
v_gene: TRBV14
CDR3aa: CASSPLPGQRNTEAFF

j_gene: TRBJ2-5
v_gene: TRBV7-2
CDR3aa: CASSLGHFQETQYF

j_gene: TRBJ2-5
v_gene: TRBV2
CDR3aa: CASSARGVSTDETQYF

j_gene: TRBJ2-1
v_gene: TRBV20-1
CDR3aa: CSARDYAGYNEQFF

j_gene: TRBJ1-2
v_gene: TRBV7-9
CDR3aa: CASSLNYRDYGYTF

j_gene: TRBJ2-1
v_gene: TRBV7-6
CDR3aa: CASSPTRNEQFF

j_gene: TRBJ1-5
v_gene: TRBV20-1
CDR3aa: CSATSTTSSNQPQHF

j_gene: TRBJ2-4
v_gene: TRBV7-9
CDR3aa: CASSLWFDSLAKNIQYF

j_gene: TRBJ1-5
v_gene: TRBV2
CDR3aa: CASRLDRAGQPQHF

j_gene: TRBJ2-1
v_gene: TRBV12-3/TRBV12-4
CDR3aa: CASSSDRGFYEQFF

j_gene: TRBJ1-5
v_gene: TRBV28
CDR3aa: CASRGHPTKIRNQPQHF

j_gene: TRBJ1-3
v_gene: TRBV20-1
CDR3aa: CSARRQVAGNTIYF

j_gene: TRBJ2-2
v_gene: TRBV20-1
CDR3aa: CSAREWGLSTGELFF

j_gene: TRBJ1-4
v_gene: TRBV3-1
CDR3aa: CASSQEIGGRGKLFF